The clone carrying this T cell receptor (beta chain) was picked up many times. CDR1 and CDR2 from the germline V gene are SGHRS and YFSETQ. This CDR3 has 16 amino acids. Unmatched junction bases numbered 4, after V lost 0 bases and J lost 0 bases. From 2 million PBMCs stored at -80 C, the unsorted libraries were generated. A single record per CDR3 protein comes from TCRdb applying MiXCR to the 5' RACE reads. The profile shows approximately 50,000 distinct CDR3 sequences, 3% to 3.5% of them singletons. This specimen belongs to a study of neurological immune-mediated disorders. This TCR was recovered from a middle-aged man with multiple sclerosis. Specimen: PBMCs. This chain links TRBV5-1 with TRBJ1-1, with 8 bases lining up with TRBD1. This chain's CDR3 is CASSLGQGIMNTEAFF. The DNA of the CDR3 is TGCGCCAGCAGCTTGGGACAGGGGATAATGAACACTGAAGCTTTCTTT. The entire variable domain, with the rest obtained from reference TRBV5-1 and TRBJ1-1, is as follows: KAGVTQTPRYLIKTRGQQVTLSCSPISGHRSVSWYQQTPGQGLQFLFEYFSETQRNKGNFPGRFSGRQFSNSRSEMNVSTLELGDSALYLCASSLGQGIMNTEAFFGQGTRLTVV.